These 8 T cell receptor beta chains originate from one sample sequenced in a study of shared clonotypes between healthy human individuals. Profiled with immunoSEQ multiplex PCR; TCRdb holds only in-frame clones, not every one. The sample lists about 480,000 clones, about 80% occurring once. Material: PBMCs. The receptor set was obtained from a woman aged 40 to 50 in good health. Some clones in this sample may be carry-over from other donors' samples.

The chain has TRBV4-3 and TRBJ1-4; D is ambiguous. V lost 1 base and J lost 1, with 7 bases in between. The CDR3 runs to 15 residues. The germline CDR1 and CDR2 sequences are LGHNA and YSLEER. This chain's CDR3 is CASSQGVGTNEKLFF. In DNA form, the CDR3 reads TGCGCCAGCAGCCAAGGAGTTGGAACTAATGAAAAACTGTTTTTT.

V usage is TRBV9 and J usage is TRBJ2-7; perhaps TRBD2 as D (6 bases). The CDR3 totals 14 residues. Trimming removed 3 bases at V and 1 base at J, with 11 bases between. Germline assignment: CDR1 SGDLS and CDR2 YYNGEE. DNA for the CDR3: TGTGCCAGCAGCGCCGGGGGTGTTTCCTACGAGCAGTACTTC. Residues: CASSAGGVSYEQYF.

The V gene is TRBV7-9, the J gene TRBJ2-1; 9 bases are shared with TRBD2. CDR1 is SEHNR, CDR2 FQNEAQ, per germline (reference sequence). Losses at the gene ends were 8 bases for V and 2 bases for J; bases not matched to a gene: 13. This CDR3 comprises 17 residues. CDR3 nucleotides: TGTGCCAGCCGACCTGAGGGCGGGAGGGCCACCTACAATGAGCAGTTCTTC. Protein: CASRPEGGRATYNEQFF. Full variable domain (outside the CDR3, taken from reference TRBV7-9 and TRBJ2-1): DTGVSQNPRHKITKRGQNVTFRCDPISEHNRLYWYRQTLGQGPEFLTYFQNEAQLEKSRLLSDRFSAERPKGSFSTLEIQRTEQGDSAMYLCASRPEGGRATYNEQFFGPGTRLTVL.

The count of this clone is one. This chain uses TRBV18 with TRBJ2-5; TRBD2 agrees at 7 bases. V was clipped by 3 bases and J by 1 base; unmatched bases: 2. The CDR3 is 14 residues long. Germline V gives CDR1 KGHSH, CDR2 LQKENI. CDR3 sequence: CASSPGRGQETQYF. In nucleotides, the CDR3 is TGTGCCAGCTCACCTGGGAGGGGCCAAGAGACCCAGTACTTC.

The chain is built from TRBV6-1 and TRBJ1-2, with D unresolved. This CDR3 spans 15 amino acids. Trimming took off 1 base at V and 4 bases at J, with 13 bases between the two ends. The germline V gene encodes CDR1 MNHNS and CDR2 SASEGT. The CDR3 sequence: CASSEGVGLIYGYTF. The CDR3 nucleotides read TGTGCCAGCAGTGAAGGAGTAGGGTTGATCTATGGCTACACCTTC.

The table lists this clone with a count of one. The chain couples TRBV5-1 to TRBJ1-6, with TRBD1 matching over 7 bases. Trimming cost V 0 bases and J 10 bases; bases outside gene matches: 4. Germline assignment: CDR1 SGHRS and CDR2 YFSETQ. This CDR3 is 14 amino acids long. CDR3 in DNA: TGCGCCAGCAGCTTGGAAGGGGGCGGGTCACCCCTCCACTTT. Its protein is CASSLEGGGSPLHF.

This clone was observed a single time. The V and J genes are TRBV30 and TRBJ1-2, with a weak D call TRBD1 (6 bases). Germline V gene data show CDR1 as GTSNPN and CDR2 as SVGIG (reference sequence). The ends were cut back, 0 bases at V and 6 bases at J, with 14 bases in the middle. The CDR3 spans 14 residues. CDR3 region: CAWSVGTGFNGYTF. CDR3 nucleotide sequence: TGTGCCTGGAGTGTTGGTACAGGGTTCAATGGCTACACCTTC.

The rearrangement joins TRBV6-5 to TRBJ1-1, with D possibly TRBD1 on 5 matching bases. Trimming pared 0 bases from V and 4 bases from J, leaving 12 bases between. The CDR3 length is 15 residues. CDR1 and CDR2 (germline): MNHEY, SVGAGI. The CDR3, as DNA: TGTGCCAGCAGTTACTCCAGGGTTCACGGCACTGAAGCTTTCTTT. Translation gives CASSYSRVHGTEAFF.